A single sample gave rise to the 11 T cell receptor beta chains below, sequenced in a study of blood T cell repertoires in COVID-19. Profiling relied on immunoSEQ multiplex PCR, and the TCRdb table lists in-frame clones only, not all of them. The sample shows 110,000 or so clones, around 85% of them seen only once. The source material was peripheral blood. The receptors come from a woman aged 55-75 years with COVID-19, enrolled during active disease.

This clone appeared a few times. The chain combines TRBV4-2 with TRBJ2-1, with a weak D call TRBD2 (6 bases). CDR3 size: 16 residues. V dropped 0 bases and J dropped 9 bases, with 18 bases sitting between them. Germline V gene sequence: CDR1 LGHNA, CDR2 YNFKEQ. The CDR3 here is CASSQEEALAGGEQFF. For the CDR3, the DNA is TGTGCCAGCAGCCAAGAAGAGGCGCTAGCCGGGGGTGAGCAGTTCTTC.

This clone was recorded once. V is TRBV29-1 and J is TRBJ1-1, with D hard to call. Germline V gives CDR1 SQVTM, CDR2 ANQGSEA. The CDR3 length is 13 residues. V dropped 8 bases and J dropped 1 base, with 14 bases sitting between them. CDR3 sequence reads: CSWGGGRNTEAFF. In DNA, the CDR3 is TGCAGCTGGGGAGGCGGTAGGAACACTGAAGCTTTCTTT.

In DNA, the CDR3 is TGCGCCAGCAGGGGGGACAGGGGGCTCCCAGATACGCAGTATTTT. This encodes CASRGDRGLPDTQYF. This sequence joins TRBV5-1 and TRBJ2-3; 12 bases map to TRBD1. J was trimmed by 4 bases and V by 5 bases; bases with no gene match: 5. The CDR3 is 15 amino acids. CDR1 and CDR2 from the germline V gene are SGHRS and YFSETQ. The full variable domain, its missing parts supplied by reference TRBV5-1 and TRBJ2-3, is KAGVTQTPRYLIKTRGQQVTLSCSPISGHRSVSWYQQTPGQGLQFLFEYFSETQRNKGNFPGRFSGRQFSNSRSEMNVSTLELGDSALYLCASRGDRGLPDTQYFGPGTRLTVL.

The chain carries TRBV15 and TRBJ1-1; D unresolved. V was shortened by 7 bases and J by 5 bases, with 14 bases between the two germline ends. The CDR3 consists of 13 residues. Germline V gene lookup returns CDR1 LNHNV and CDR2 YYDKDF (reference sequence). In DNA, the CDR3 is TGTGCCACCACCACAAACACGGGGACTGAAGCTTTCTTT. The encoded protein is CATTTNTGTEAFF.

The V call is TRBV5-4, the J call TRBJ1-2; the match to TRBD1 covers 9 bases. Germline V gene data show CDR1 as SGHNT and CDR2 as YYREEE (reference sequence). V dropped 4 bases and J dropped 6; count of bases not matched to a gene: 4. The CDR3 spans 13 residues. The CDR3 loop reads CASSAGQGHGYTF. CDR3 coding DNA: TGTGCCAGCAGCGCGGGACAGGGTCATGGCTACACCTTC. Supplemented by reference TRBV5-4 and TRBJ1-2, the full variable domain reads ETGVTQSPTHLIKTRGQQVTLRCSSQSGHNTVSWYQQALGQGPQFIFQYYREEENGRGNFPPRFSGLQFPNYSSELNVNALELDDSALYLCASSAGQGHGYTFGSGTRLTVV.

The CDR3 spells CASSWDKRNTGELFF. In nucleotides, the CDR3 is TGCGCCAGCAGCTGGGACAAACGGAACACCGGGGAGCTGTTTTTT. V is TRBV5-1 and J is TRBJ2-2, with TRBD1 as a possible D gene (6 bases). Germline assignment: CDR1 SGHRS and CDR2 YFSETQ. The V end was cut by 3 bases, the J end by 1 base, with 10 bases between. This CDR3 contains 15 residues.

This CDR3 is CASSLGTGGYSGSPLHF. Here the CDR3 DNA reads TGCGCCAGCAGCTTGGGGACAGGGGGGTATTCAGGCTCACCCCTCCACTTT. The J gene is TRBJ1-6, the V gene TRBV5-1; 10 bases line up with TRBD1. The junction had 10 bases not matched to a gene; V was cut back by 0 bases and J by 10 bases. The CDR3 consists of 17 residues. Per germline, CDR1 SGHRS and CDR2 YFSETQ.

The CDR3 DNA is TGTGCCAGTAGTCCCACAGGGGAAAGCACAGATACGCAGTATTTT. It specifies CASSPTGESTDTQYF. The chain couples TRBV19 to TRBJ2-3; 7 nucleotides agree with TRBD1. The CDR3 runs to 15 residues. The germline gives CDR1 LNHDA, CDR2 SQIVND (reference sequence). Losses at the gene ends were 5 bases for V and 0 bases for J; bases not matched to a gene: 5.

The V and J genes are TRBV19 and TRBJ1-2; tentatively, D is TRBD1 (6 bases). Germline CDR1 is LNHDA and CDR2 is SQIVND (reference sequence). The V and J ends lost 4 bases and 3 bases respectively, with 18 bases between them. CDR3 length equals 16 residues. CDR3 in DNA: TGTGCCAGTAGTACGAAAACACAGGGCCCGCACTATGGCTACACCTTC. Encoded protein: CASSTKTQGPHYGYTF. Full variable domain (outside the CDR3, taken from reference TRBV19 and TRBJ1-2): DGGITQSPKYLFRKEGQNVTLSCEQNLNHDAMYWYRQDPGQGLRLIYYSQIVNDFQKGDIAEGYSVSREKKESFPLTVTSAQKNPTAFYLCASSTKTQGPHYGYTFGSGTRLTVV.

CDR3 loop: CASSPFTTGKGAEYGYTF. Here the CDR3 DNA reads TGTGCCAGCTCACCCTTCACTACAGGGAAGGGGGCGGAGTATGGCTACACCTTC. This chain uses TRBV18 with TRBJ1-2, with 7 bases aligning to TRBD1. The CDR3 extends over 18 amino acids. The V segment lost 3 bases and the J segment 5 bases; nucleotides outside the gene matches: 18. CDR1 KGHSH and CDR2 LQKENI come from the germline V gene. The full variable domain, in which reference TRBV18 and TRBJ1-2 provide the parts outside the CDR3, is NAGVMQNPRHLVRRRGQEARLRCSPMKGHSHVYWYRQLPEEGLKFMVYLQKENIIDESGMPKERFSAEFPKEGPSILRIQQVVRGDSAAYFCASSPFTTGKGAEYGYTFGSGTRLTVV.

This clone came up a few times. The J gene is TRBJ1-1, the V gene TRBV25-1, with 8 bases that match TRBD1. The V gene's germline CDR1 is MGHDK and CDR2 SYGVNS. The V segment lost 3 bases and the J segment 8 bases; nucleotides outside the gene matches: 8. The length of the CDR3 is 14 residues. The CDR3 DNA reads as TGTGCCAGCAGTGACCGAACAGGGGGTAAAGAAGCTTTCTTT. This gives the protein CASSDRTGGKEAFF.